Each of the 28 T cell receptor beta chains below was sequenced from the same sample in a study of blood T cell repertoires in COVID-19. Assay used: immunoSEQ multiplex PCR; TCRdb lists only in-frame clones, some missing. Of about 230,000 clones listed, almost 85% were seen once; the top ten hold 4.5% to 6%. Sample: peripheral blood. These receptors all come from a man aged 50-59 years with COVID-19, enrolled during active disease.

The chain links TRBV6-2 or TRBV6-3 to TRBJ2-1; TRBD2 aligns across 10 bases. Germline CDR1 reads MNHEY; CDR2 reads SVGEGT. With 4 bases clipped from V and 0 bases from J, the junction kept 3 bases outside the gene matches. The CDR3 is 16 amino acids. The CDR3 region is CASSLRLAGSYNEQFF. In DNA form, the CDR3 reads TGTGCCAGCAGTTTACGACTAGCGGGCTCCTACAATGAGCAGTTCTTC.

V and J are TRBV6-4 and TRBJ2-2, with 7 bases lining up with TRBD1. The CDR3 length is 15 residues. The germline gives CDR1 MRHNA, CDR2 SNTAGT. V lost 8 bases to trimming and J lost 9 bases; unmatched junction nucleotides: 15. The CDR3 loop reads CASARDSGSARELFF. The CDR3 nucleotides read TGTGCCAGCGCCCGGGACAGTGGTTCTGCCAGGGAGCTGTTTTTT.

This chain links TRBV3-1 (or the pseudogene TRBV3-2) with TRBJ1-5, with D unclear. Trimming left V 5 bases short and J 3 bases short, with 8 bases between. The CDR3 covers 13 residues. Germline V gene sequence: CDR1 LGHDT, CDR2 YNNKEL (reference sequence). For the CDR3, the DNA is TGTGCCAGCAGCTATGACAACAATCAGCCCCAGCATTTT. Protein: CASSYDNNQPQHF.

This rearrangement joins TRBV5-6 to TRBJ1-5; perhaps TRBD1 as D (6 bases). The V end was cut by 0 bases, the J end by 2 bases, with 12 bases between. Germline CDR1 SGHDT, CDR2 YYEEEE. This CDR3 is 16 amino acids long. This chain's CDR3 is CASSLAQGRGNQPQHF. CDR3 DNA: TGTGCCAGCAGCTTGGCCCAGGGGAGGGGCAATCAGCCCCAGCATTTT.

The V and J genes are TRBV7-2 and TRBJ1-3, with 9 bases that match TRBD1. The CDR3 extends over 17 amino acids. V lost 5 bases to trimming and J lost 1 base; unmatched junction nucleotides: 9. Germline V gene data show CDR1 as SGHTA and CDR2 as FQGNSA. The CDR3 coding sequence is TGTGCCAGCAGCGTGGGTGGGACAGGGCTTTCTGGAAACACCATATATTTT. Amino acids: CASSVGGTGLSGNTIYF.

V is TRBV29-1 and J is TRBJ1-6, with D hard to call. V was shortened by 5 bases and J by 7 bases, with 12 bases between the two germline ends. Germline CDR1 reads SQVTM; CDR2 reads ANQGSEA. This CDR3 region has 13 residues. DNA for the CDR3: TGCAGCGTTTCCGGCGGCGTAAATTCACCCCTCCACTTT. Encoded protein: CSVSGGVNSPLHF. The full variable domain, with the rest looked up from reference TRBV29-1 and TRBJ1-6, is SAVISQKPSRDICQRGTSLTIQCQVDSQVTMMFWYRQQPGQSLTLIATANQGSEATYESGFVIDKFPISRPNLTFSTLTVSNMSPEDSSIYLCSVSGGVNSPLHFGNGTRLTVT.

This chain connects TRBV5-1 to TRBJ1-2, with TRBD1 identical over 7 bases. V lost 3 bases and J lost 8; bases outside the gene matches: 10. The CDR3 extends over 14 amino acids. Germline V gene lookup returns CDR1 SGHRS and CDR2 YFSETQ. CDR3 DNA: TGCGCCAGCAGCTCGGAACAGGGGAGGTTAGGCTACACCTTC. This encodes CASSSEQGRLGYTF. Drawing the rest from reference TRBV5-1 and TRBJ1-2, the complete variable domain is KAGVTQTPRYLIKTRGQQVTLSCSPISGHRSVSWYQQTPGQGLQFLFEYFSETQRNKGNFPGRFSGRQFSNSRSEMNVSTLELGDSALYLCASSSEQGRLGYTFGSGTRLTVV.

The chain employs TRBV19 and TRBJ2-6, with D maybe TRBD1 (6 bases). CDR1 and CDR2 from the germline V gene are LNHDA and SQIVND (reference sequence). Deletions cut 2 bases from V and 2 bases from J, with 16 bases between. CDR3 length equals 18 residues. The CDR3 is CASSIFGMSGAGANVLTF. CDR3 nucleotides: TGTGCCAGTAGTATATTCGGAATGTCAGGGGCTGGGGCCAACGTCCTGACTTTC.

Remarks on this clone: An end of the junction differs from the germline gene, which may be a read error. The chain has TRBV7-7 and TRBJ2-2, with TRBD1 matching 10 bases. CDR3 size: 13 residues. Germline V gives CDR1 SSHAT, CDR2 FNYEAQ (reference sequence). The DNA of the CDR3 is TGTGCTAGCAGAGACAGGGGGCCCGGGGAGCTGTTTTTT. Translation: CASRDRGPGELFF.

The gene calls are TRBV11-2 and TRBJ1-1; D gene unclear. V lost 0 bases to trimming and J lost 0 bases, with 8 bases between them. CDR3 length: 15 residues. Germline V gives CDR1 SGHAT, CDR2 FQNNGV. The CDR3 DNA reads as TGTGCCAGCAGCTTAGATTATGCGGTGAACACTGAAGCTTTCTTT. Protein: CASSLDYAVNTEAFF. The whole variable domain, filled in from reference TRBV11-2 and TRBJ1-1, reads EAGVAQSPRYKIIEKRQSVAFWCNPISGHATLYWYQQILGQGPKLLIQFQNNGVVDDSQLPKDRFSAERLKGVDSTLKIQPAKLEDSAVYLCASSLDYAVNTEAFFGQGTRLTVV.

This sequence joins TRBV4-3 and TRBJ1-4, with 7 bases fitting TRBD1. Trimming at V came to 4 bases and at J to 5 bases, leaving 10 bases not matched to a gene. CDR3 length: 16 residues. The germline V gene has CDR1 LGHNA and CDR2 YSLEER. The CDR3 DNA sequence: TGCGCCAGCAGCCCCGGCCAGGGGGGAATAAATGAAAAACTGTTTTTT. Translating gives CASSPGQGGINEKLFF.

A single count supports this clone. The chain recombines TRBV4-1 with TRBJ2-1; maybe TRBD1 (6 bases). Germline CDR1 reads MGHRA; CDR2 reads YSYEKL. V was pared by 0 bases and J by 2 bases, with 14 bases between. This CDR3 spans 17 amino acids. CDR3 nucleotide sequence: TGCGCCAGCAGCCAAGAACATGCGCGGACAGCCTACAATGAGCAGTTCTTC. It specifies CASSQEHARTAYNEQFF.

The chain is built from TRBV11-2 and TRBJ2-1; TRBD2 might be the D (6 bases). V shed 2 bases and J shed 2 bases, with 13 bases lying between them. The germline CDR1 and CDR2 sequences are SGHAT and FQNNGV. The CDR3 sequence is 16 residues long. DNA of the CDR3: TGTGCCAGCAGCTTACGTTTCGGGGAGGCCTACAATGAGCAGTTCTTC. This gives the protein CASSLRFGEAYNEQFF.

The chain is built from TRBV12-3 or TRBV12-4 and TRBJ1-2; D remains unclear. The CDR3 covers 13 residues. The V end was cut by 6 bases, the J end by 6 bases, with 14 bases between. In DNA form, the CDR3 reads TGTGCCAGCAGCCCTCTTCCGGGGAATGGCTACACCTTC. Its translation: CASSPLPGNGYTF.

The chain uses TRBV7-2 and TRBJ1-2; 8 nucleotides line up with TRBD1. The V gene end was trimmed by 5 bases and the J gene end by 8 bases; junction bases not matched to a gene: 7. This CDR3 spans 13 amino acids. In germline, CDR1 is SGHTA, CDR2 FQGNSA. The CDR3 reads CASSPGQGQGYTF. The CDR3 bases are TGTGCCAGCAGCCCAGGACAGGGTCAAGGCTACACCTTC.

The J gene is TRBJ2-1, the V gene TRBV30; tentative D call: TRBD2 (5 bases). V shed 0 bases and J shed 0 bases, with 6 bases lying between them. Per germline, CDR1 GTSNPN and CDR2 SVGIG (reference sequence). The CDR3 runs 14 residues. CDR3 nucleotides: TGTGCCTGGAGTGTGGGGAGCTCCTACAATGAGCAGTTCTTC. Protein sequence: CAWSVGSSYNEQFF.

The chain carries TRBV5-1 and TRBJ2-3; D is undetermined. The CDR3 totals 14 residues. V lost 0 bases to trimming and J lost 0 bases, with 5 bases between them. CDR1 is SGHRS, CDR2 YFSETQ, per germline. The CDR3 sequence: CASSLVTSTDTQYF. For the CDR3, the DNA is TGCGCCAGCAGCTTGGTAACTAGCACAGATACGCAGTATTTT.

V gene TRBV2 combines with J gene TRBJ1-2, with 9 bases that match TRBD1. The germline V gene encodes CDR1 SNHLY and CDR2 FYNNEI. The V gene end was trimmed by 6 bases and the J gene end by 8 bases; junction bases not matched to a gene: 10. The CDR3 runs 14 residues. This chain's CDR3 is CASSVGDRASGYTF. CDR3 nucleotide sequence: TGTGCCAGCAGCGTTGGGGACAGGGCATCCGGCTACACCTTC.

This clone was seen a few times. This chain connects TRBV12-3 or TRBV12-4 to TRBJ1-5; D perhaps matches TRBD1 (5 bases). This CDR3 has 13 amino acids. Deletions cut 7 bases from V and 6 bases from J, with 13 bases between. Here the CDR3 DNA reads TGTGCCAGCATTTCGGGGGGGAGTCAGCCCCAGCATTTT. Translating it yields CASISGGSQPQHF.

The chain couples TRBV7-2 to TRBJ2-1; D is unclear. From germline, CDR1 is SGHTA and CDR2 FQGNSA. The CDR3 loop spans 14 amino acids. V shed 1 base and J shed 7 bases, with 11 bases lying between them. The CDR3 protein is CASSLVLGRNEQFF. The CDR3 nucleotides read TGTGCCAGCAGCTTAGTTTTGGGCCGGAATGAGCAGTTCTTC.

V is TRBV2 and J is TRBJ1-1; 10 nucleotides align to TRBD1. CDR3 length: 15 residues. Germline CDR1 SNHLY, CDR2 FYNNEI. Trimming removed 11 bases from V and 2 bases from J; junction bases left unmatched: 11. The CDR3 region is CAGRPGTGVNTEAFF. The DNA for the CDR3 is TGTGCCGGAAGGCCGGGGACAGGGGTTAACACTGAAGCTTTCTTT.

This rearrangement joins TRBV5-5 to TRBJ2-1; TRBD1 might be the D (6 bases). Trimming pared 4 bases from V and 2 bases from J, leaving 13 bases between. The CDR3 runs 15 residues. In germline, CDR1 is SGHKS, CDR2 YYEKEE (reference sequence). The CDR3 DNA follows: TGTGCCAGCAGCAGGGACACAGGGACCTACAATGAGCAGTTCTTC. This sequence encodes CASSRDTGTYNEQFF.

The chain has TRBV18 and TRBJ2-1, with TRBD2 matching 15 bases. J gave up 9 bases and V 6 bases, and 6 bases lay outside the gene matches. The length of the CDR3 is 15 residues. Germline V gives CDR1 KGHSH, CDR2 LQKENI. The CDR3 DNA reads TGTGCCAGCTCTCGGACTAGCGGGGGGGCAGGTGAGCAGTTCTTC. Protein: CASSRTSGGAGEQFF.

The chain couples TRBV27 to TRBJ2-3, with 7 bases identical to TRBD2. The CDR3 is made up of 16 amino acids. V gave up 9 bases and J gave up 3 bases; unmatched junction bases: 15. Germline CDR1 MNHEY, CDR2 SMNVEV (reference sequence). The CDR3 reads CASLARWRGLTDTQYF. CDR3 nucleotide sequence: TGTGCCAGTTTAGCTCGGTGGCGGGGGTTAACAGATACGCAGTATTTT.

This CDR3 is CASSQDWQGAFSGNTEAFF. CDR3 DNA: TGCGCCAGCAGCCAAGATTGGCAGGGCGCATTTTCTGGGAACACTGAAGCTTTCTTT. The chain combines TRBV4-1 with TRBJ1-1, with D possibly matching TRBD1 (5 bases). The CDR3 sequence is 19 residues long. Germline values: CDR1 MGHRA, CDR2 YSYEKL. V was shortened by 0 bases and J by 1 base, with 21 bases between the two germline ends.

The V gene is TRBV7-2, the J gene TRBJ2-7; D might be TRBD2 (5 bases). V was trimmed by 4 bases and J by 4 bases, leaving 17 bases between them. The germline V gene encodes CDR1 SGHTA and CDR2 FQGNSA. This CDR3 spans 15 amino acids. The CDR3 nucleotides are TGTGCCAGCAGCTCCCTAGCTTCTTTAGTGTACGAGCAGTACTTC. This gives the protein CASSSLASLVYEQYF. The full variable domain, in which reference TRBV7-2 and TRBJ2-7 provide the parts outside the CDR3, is GAGVSQSPSNKVTEKGKDVELRCDPISGHTALYWYRQSLGQGLEFLIYFQGNSAPDKSGLPSDRFSAERTGGSVSTLTIQRTQQEDSAVYLCASSSLASLVYEQYFGPGTRLTVT.

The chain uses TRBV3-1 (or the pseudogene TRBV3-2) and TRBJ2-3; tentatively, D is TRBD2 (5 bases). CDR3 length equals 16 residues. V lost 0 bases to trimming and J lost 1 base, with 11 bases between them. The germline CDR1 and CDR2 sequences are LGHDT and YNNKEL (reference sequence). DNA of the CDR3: TGTGCCAGCAGCCAAGATTTCGGGGTCCGCACAGATACGCAGTATTTT. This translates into CASSQDFGVRTDTQYF.

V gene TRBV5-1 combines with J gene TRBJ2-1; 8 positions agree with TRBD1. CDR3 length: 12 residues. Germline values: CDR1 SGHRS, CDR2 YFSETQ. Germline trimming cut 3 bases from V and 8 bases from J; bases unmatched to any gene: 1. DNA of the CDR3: TGCGCCAGCAGCTCAGGGGGCTATGAGCAGTTCTTC. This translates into CASSSGGYEQFF. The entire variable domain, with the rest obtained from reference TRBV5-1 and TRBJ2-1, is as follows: KAGVTQTPRYLIKTRGQQVTLSCSPISGHRSVSWYQQTPGQGLQFLFEYFSETQRNKGNFPGRFSGRQFSNSRSEMNVSTLELGDSALYLCASSSGGYEQFFGPGTRLTVL.